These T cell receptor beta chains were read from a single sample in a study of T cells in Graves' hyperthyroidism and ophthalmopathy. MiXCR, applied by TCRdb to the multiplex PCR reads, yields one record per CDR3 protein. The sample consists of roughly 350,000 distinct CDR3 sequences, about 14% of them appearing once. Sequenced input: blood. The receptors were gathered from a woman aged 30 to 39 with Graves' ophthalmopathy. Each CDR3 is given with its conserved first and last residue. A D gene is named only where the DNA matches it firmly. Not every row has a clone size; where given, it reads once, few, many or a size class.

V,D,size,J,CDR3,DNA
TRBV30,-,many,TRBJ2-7,CAWMRTTYEQYF,TGTGCCTGGATGAGAACAACATACGAGCAGTACTTC
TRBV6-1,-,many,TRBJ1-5,CASSENWDTYQPQHF,TGTGCCAGCAGTGAAAATTGGGACACATATCAGCCCCAGCATTTT
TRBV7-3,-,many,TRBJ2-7,CASSSYPGMEQYF,TGTGCCAGCAGCTCGTACCCTGGTATGGAGCAGTACTTC
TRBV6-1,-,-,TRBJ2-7,CASSDRENYEQYF,TGTGCCAGCAGTGACCGGGAGAACTACGAGCAGTACTTC
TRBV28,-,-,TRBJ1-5,CASSLGQVSFIGNQPQHF,TGTGCCAGCAGTTTAGGGCAAGTAAGTTTTATTGGCAATCAGCCCCAGCATTTT
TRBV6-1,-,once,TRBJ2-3,CASSDFGGGTDTQYF,TGTGCCAGCAGTGATTTCGGCGGGGGCACAGATACGCAGTATTTT
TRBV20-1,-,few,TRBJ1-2,CSPASQGDHGYTF,TGCAGTCCTGCCAGCCAGGGTGACCATGGCTACACCTTC
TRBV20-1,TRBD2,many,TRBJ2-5,CSARDLGTSEETQYF,TGCAGTGCTAGAGATCTTGGGACTAGCGAAGAGACCCAGTACTTC
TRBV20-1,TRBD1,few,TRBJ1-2,CSAREQGANGYTF,TGCAGTGCTAGAGAACAGGGGGCTAATGGCTACACCTTC
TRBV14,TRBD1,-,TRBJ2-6,CASCQDRQGPFYGANVLTF,TGTGCCAGCTGCCAAGATAGACAGGGCCCTTTCTATGGGGCCAACGTCCTGACTTTC
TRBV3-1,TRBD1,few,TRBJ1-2,CASSQETGGLYGYTF,TGTGCCAGCAGCCAAGAGACAGGGGGGCTCTATGGCTACACCTTC
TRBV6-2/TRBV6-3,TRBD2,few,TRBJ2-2,CASRTGLAIDTGELFF,TGTGCCAGCAGAACGGGACTAGCGATCGACACCGGGGAGCTGTTTTTT
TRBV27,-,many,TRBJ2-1,CASSLLGLSYNEQFF,TGTGCCAGCAGTTTACTGGGGTTATCATACAATGAGCAGTTCTTC
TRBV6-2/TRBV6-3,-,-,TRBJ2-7,CASSPYTGTQDYEQYF,TGTGCCAGCAGCCCTTACACCGGGACACAAGACTACGAGCAGTACTTC
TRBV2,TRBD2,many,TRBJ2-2,CASSFNRLAGHTNAGELFF,TGTGCCAGCAGTTTCAACAGACTAGCGGGGCATACAAACGCCGGGGAGCTGTTTTTT
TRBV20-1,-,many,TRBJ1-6,CSASSGGGFGSPLHF,TGCAGTGCTAGTTCGGGCGGGGGTTTTGGTTCACCCCTCCACTTT
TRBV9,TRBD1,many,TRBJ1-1,CATDRGPGTEAFF,TGTGCCACAGACAGGGGACCGGGCACTGAAGCTTTCTTT
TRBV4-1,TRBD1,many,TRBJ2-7,CASSQVGQGMYEQYF,TGCGCCAGCAGCCAAGTGGGACAGGGTATGTACGAGCAGTACTTC
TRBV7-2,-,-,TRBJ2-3,CASSGGHPYTQYF,TGTGCCAGCAGCGGGGGCCACCCATATACGCAGTATTTT